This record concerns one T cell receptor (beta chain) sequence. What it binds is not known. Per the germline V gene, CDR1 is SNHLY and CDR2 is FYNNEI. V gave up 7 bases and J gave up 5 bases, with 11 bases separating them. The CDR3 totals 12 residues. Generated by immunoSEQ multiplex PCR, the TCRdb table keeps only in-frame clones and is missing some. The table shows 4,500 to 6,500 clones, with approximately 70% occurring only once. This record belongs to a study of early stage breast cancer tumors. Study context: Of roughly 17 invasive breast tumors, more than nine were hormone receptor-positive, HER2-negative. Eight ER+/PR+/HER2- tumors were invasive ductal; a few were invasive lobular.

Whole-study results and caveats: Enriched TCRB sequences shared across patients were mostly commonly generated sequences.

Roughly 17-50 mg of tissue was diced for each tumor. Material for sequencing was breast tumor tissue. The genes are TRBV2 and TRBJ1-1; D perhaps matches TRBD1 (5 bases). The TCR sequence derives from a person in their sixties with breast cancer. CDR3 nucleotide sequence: TGTGCCAGCAAGGCAGGGCGGACTGAAGCTTTCTTT. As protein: CASKAGRTEAFF.